One and the same sample provided the 24 T cell receptor beta chains below, sequenced in a study of cytomegalovirus exposure and HLA in healthy donors. The protocol was immunoSEQ multiplex PCR, while the TCRdb copy is restricted to in-frame clones and leaves out a portion. Altogether 150,000 to 200,000 clones are present, around four fifths being singletons, with the ten largest covering around 7%. Sequencing was carried out using PBMCs. These receptor sequences come from a man aged 18-30 years in good health and CMV-seropositive.

By share, this clone ranks as medium-sized. V and J are TRBV6-5 and TRBJ2-7, with 8 bases identical to TRBD2. V gave up 2 bases and J gave up 5 bases; unmatched junction bases: 8. Per the germline V gene, CDR1 is MNHEY and CDR2 is SVGAGI. The CDR3 contains 15 residues. The CDR3 spells CASSYGSGGPDEQYF. CDR3 bases: TGTGCCAGCAGTTACGGGTCGGGAGGGCCCGACGAGCAGTACTTC.

This clone was counted once. The rearrangement links TRBV30 to TRBJ2-7; 10 bases align to TRBD1. Germline V gives CDR1 GTSNPN, CDR2 SVGIG (reference sequence). V lost 3 bases to trimming and J lost 5 bases; unmatched junction nucleotides: 7. The CDR3 is 14 residues long. The CDR3 nucleotides read TGTGCCTGGAGAAAGGGACAGGGGCCCCACGAGCAGTACTTC. Translation gives CAWRKGQGPHEQYF.

The chain is built from TRBV30 and TRBJ2-7; 8 nucleotides line up with TRBD2. Germline V gives CDR1 GTSNPN, CDR2 SVGIG (reference sequence). V shed 1 base, J shed 2 bases, and the junction held 1 base outside the gene matches. This CDR3 has 13 residues. This CDR3 reads CAWSAGGAYEQYF. CDR3 nucleotide sequence: TGTGCCTGGAGTGCGGGGGGGGCCTACGAGCAGTACTTC.

The V and J genes are TRBV6-6 and TRBJ2-2; D uncertain. Germline loops: CDR1 MNHNY, CDR2 SVGAGI (reference sequence). The CDR3 sequence is 13 residues long. Trimming shortened V by 4 bases and J by 6 bases, and 9 bases separated the two germline ends. The CDR3 sequence is CASSSTGSGELFF. The CDR3 DNA is TGTGCCAGCAGTTCTACGGGTTCCGGGGAGCTGTTTTTT.

The V and J genes are TRBV4-3 and TRBJ1-2, with a weak D call TRBD1 (5 bases). This CDR3 has 16 amino acids. Trimming left V 0 bases short and J 0 bases short, with 11 bases between. In germline, CDR1 is LGHNA, CDR2 YSLEER. The CDR3 sequence is CASSQDVWGANYGYTF. DNA of the CDR3: TGCGCCAGCAGCCAAGATGTGTGGGGGGCTAACTATGGCTACACCTTC.

V gene TRBV30 combines with J gene TRBJ2-1, with 8 bases matching TRBD2. The J segment lost 4 bases and the V segment lost 8 bases, leaving 7 bases of the junction unmatched. This CDR3 has 13 residues. Germline lookup yields CDR1 GTSNPN and CDR2 SVGIG (reference sequence). The CDR3 DNA follows: TGTGCCCTCTCGGCTAGCGGGTACAATGAGCAGTTCTTC. This encodes CALSASGYNEQFF.

This clone was seen once. V and J are TRBV9 and TRBJ1-2, with D possibly TRBD1 on 6 matching bases. The germline gives CDR1 SGDLS, CDR2 YYNGEE. The CDR3 is 13 amino acids. V was trimmed by 0 bases and J by 10 bases, leaving 13 bases between them. CDR3 coding DNA: TGTGCCAGCAGCGTAGACGGCAGGGGTTACTACACCTTC. Translated, it gives CASSVDGRGYYTF.

This chain links TRBV25-1 with TRBJ1-2, with 11 bases identical to TRBD1. The CDR3 is 18 amino acids. Germline V gene lookup returns CDR1 MGHDK and CDR2 SYGVNS. The V segment lost 2 bases and the J segment 2 bases; nucleotides outside the gene matches: 10. The CDR3 sequence: CASSEPPPDRGPNYGYTF. Written as DNA, the CDR3 is TGTGCCAGCAGTGAACCGCCTCCGGACAGGGGGCCAAACTATGGCTACACCTTC.

The V gene is TRBV28, the J gene TRBJ2-4, with 7 nucleotides matching TRBD2. The CDR3 is made up of 12 amino acids. V gave up 8 bases and J gave up 7 bases; unmatched junction bases: 5. Germline V gives CDR1 MDHEN, CDR2 SYDVKM. CDR3 nucleotides: TGTGCCAGCGGGGGGGTTGCGAACATTCAGTACTTC. This gives the protein CASGGVANIQYF.

This clone was seen just once. J is TRBJ2-1 and V is TRBV7-6; D may be TRBD2 (5 bases). Germline values: CDR1 SGHVS, CDR2 FNYEAQ. The CDR3 is made up of 15 amino acids. V lost 7 bases and J 2 bases, leaving 15 bases between the germline ends. CDR3 in amino acids: CASTNGGLTYNEQFF. The CDR3 DNA reads TGTGCCAGCACCAATGGAGGCTTAACCTACAATGAGCAGTTCTTC.

The chain is built from TRBV7-2 and TRBJ2-2; the match to TRBD1 covers 8 bases. The germline V gene has CDR1 SGHTA and CDR2 FQGNSA. This CDR3 is built from 16 residues. J gave up 5 bases and V 5 bases, and 10 bases lay outside the gene matches. The chain's CDR3 is CASSLIGQGWTGELFF. CDR3 coding DNA: TGTGCCAGCAGCCTAATCGGACAGGGATGGACCGGGGAGCTGTTTTTT. The full variable domain, rest sourced from reference TRBV7-2 and TRBJ2-2, is GAGVSQSPSNKVTEKGKDVELRCDPISGHTALYWYRQSLGQGLEFLIYFQGNSAPDKSGLPSDRFSAERTGGSVSTLTIQRTQQEDSAVYLCASSLIGQGWTGELFFGEGSRLTVL.

V usage is TRBV7-6 and J usage is TRBJ2-1, with D possibly TRBD2 on 6 matching bases. This CDR3 has 15 amino acids. Germline values: CDR1 SGHVS, CDR2 FNYEAQ. V was pared by 1 base and J by 10 bases, with 17 bases between. As DNA, the CDR3 is TGTGCCAGCAGCTTAGGGGCTGGAGGGTCAGGGGAGCAGTTCTTC. Translation: CASSLGAGGSGEQFF.

The chain uses TRBV2 and TRBJ2-7; tentative D call: TRBD1 (6 bases). The germline V gene has CDR1 SNHLY and CDR2 FYNNEI. This CDR3 region has 12 residues. The germline V and J ends were trimmed by 7 bases and 3 bases, with 10 bases remaining between them. CDR3 residues: CASNDRLYEQYF. CDR3 DNA: TGTGCCAGCAACGACAGGCTCTACGAGCAGTACTTC.

The chain couples TRBV5-1 to TRBJ2-5; 12 nucleotides line up with TRBD2. Germline V gives CDR1 SGHRS, CDR2 YFSETQ. The CDR3 is made up of 18 amino acids. V was pared by 4 bases and J by 2 bases, with 12 bases of the junction left unmatched. DNA for the CDR3: TGCGCCAGCAGCCCTACCCTAGCGGGAGGGCCGGGTCAAGAGACCCAGTACTTC. Protein sequence: CASSPTLAGGPGQETQYF.

This chain uses TRBV29-1 with TRBJ2-3; D may be TRBD2 (5 bases). Germline lookup yields CDR1 SQVTM and CDR2 ANQGSEA. There are 12 residues in the CDR3. Trimming left V 4 bases short and J 1 base short, with 6 bases between. The CDR3: CSVVSGTDTQYF. Here the CDR3 DNA reads TGCAGCGTTGTTAGCGGCACAGATACGCAGTATTTT.

The chain couples TRBV7-9 to TRBJ2-2; no clear D gene. V shed 2 bases and J shed 5 bases, with 9 bases lying between them. The CDR3 consists of 14 residues. Per germline, CDR1 SEHNR and CDR2 FQNEAQ (reference sequence). The CDR3 loop reads CASSLMSGTGELFF. The CDR3, as DNA: TGTGCCAGCAGCTTAATGTCGGGTACCGGGGAGCTGTTTTTT.

The chain is built from TRBV5-1 and TRBJ2-1, with 7 bases identical to TRBD2. Trimming at V came to 4 bases and at J to 5 bases, leaving 9 bases not matched to a gene. The CDR3 is made up of 15 amino acids. Germline-derived CDR1 and CDR2 are SGHRS and YFSETQ. The CDR3 sequence: CASSPGGTTDNEQFF. In DNA, the CDR3 is TGCGCCAGCAGCCCTGGGGGGACTACAGACAATGAGCAGTTCTTC. The whole variable domain, filled in from reference TRBV5-1 and TRBJ2-1, reads KAGVTQTPRYLIKTRGQQVTLSCSPISGHRSVSWYQQTPGQGLQFLFEYFSETQRNKGNFPGRFSGRQFSNSRSEMNVSTLELGDSALYLCASSPGGTTDNEQFFGPGTRLTVL.

This chain connects TRBV7-9 to TRBJ2-2; 8 bases are shared with TRBD1. V shed 10 bases and J 1 base; nucleotides not matched to a gene: 2. Per germline, CDR1 SEHNR and CDR2 FQNEAQ (reference sequence). This CDR3 spans 13 amino acids. CDR3 coding DNA: TGTGCCAACGGACAGGGGAACACCGGGGAGCTGTTTTTT. This sequence encodes CANGQGNTGELFF.

This chain connects TRBV27 to TRBJ2-5; D is ambiguous. Per the germline V gene, CDR1 is MNHEY and CDR2 is SMNVEV (reference sequence). V was pared by 4 bases and J by 2 bases, with 8 bases between. This CDR3 region has 13 residues. In DNA form, the CDR3 reads TGTGCCAGCAGTTCCGGTTTTCAAGAGACCCAGTACTTC. Amino acid sequence: CASSSGFQETQYF.

The chain recombines TRBV28 with TRBJ2-7; D is possibly TRBD2 (5 bases). The CDR3 covers 13 residues. Per germline, CDR1 MDHEN and CDR2 SYDVKM. The germline V and J ends were trimmed by 3 bases and 6 bases, with 12 bases remaining between them. CDR3 in amino acids: CASSFPRGSEQYF. CDR3 coding DNA: TGTGCCAGCAGTTTCCCCCGGGGTTCCGAGCAGTACTTC.

The chain joins TRBV11-2 to TRBJ1-5, with D unresolved. Germline V CDR1 and CDR2: SGHAT, FQNNGV. Trimming took off 1 base at V and 7 bases at J, with 8 bases between the two ends. This CDR3 has 13 residues. CDR3 amino acids: CASSLGGGQPQHF. The CDR3 DNA is TGTGCCAGCAGCTTAGGGGGAGGGCAGCCCCAGCATTTT.

J is TRBJ2-7 and V is TRBV27, with 7 bases aligning to TRBD2. The CDR3 consists of 12 residues. Per germline, CDR1 MNHEY and CDR2 SMNVEV (reference sequence). The V gene end was trimmed by 5 bases and the J gene end by 6 bases; junction bases not matched to a gene: 4. The CDR3 DNA is TGTGCCAGCAGTCTGGGGGGGGGCGAGCAGTACTTC. This codes for CASSLGGGEQYF.

This chain joins TRBV29-1 and TRBJ1-1; 9 bases agree with TRBD1. After removal of 2 bases from V and 4 bases from J, the junction contained 5 bases not matched to a gene. This CDR3 has 14 residues. Germline V gene sequence: CDR1 SQVTM, CDR2 ANQGSEA. DNA for the CDR3: TGCAGCGTTGAACCCCAGGACAGGGGCACTGAAGCTTTCTTT. Encoded protein: CSVEPQDRGTEAFF.

The CDR3 bases are TGTGCCAGCAGAACCAACAGGGTCGGAAGCTCCTACGAGCAGTACTTC. Protein sequence: CASRTNRVGSSYEQYF. The genes are TRBV27 and TRBJ2-7, with a possible D match to TRBD1 (6 bases). The CDR3 contains 16 residues. The germline V and J ends were trimmed by 6 bases and 0 bases, with 18 bases remaining between them. Germline values: CDR1 MNHEY, CDR2 SMNVEV (reference sequence).